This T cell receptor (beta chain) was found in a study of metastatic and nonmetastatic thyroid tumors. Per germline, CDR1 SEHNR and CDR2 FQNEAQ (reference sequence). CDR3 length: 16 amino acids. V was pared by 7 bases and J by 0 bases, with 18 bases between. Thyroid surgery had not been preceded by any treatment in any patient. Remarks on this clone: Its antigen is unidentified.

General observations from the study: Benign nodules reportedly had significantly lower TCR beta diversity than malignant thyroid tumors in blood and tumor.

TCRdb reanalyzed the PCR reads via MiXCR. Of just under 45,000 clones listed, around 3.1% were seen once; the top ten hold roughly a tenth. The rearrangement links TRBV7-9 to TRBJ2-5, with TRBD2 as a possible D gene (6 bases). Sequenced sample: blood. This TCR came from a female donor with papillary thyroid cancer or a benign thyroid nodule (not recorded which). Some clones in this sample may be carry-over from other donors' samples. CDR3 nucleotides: TGTGCCAGCAACTTGAGGTTAGCGGCGTACCAAGAGACCCAGTACTTC. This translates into CASNLRLAAYQETQYF. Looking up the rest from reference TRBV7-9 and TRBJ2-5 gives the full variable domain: DTGVSQNPRHKITKRGQNVTFRCDPISEHNRLYWYRQTLGQGPEFLTYFQNEAQLEKSRLLSDRFSAERPKGSFSTLEIQRTEQGDSAMYLCASNLRLAAYQETQYFGPGTRLLVL.